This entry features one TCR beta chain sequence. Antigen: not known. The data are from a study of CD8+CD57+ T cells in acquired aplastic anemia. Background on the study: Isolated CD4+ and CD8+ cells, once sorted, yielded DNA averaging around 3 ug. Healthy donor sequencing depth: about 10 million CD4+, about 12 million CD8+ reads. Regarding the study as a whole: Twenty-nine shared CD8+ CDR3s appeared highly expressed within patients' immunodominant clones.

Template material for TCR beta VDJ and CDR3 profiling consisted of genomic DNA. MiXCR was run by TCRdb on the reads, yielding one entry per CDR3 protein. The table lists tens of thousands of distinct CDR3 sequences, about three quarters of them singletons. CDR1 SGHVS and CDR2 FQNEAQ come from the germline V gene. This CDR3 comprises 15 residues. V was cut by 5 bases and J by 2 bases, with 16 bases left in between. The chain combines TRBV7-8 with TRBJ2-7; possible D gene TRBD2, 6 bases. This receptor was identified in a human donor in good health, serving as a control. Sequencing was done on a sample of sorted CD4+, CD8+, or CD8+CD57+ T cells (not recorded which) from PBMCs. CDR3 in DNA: TGTGCCAGCAGCACCAAACGGGACTCCGCCTACGAGCAGTACTTC. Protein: CASSTKRDSAYEQYF.